Sequencing of this TCR beta chain was carried out in a study of cytomegalovirus exposure and HLA in healthy donors. V was cut by 4 bases and J by 1 base, with 7 bases left in between. The CDR3 runs 13 residues. CDR1 is MNHEY, CDR2 SVGAGI, per germline. The PCR had 60 Vbeta and 13 Jbeta primers. The table came from immunoSEQ multiplex PCR; TCRdb's copy has only in-frame clones and leaves some out. The sample records 70,000 to 80,000 clones, roughly 86% being singletons. Of note for this clone: Antigen specificity is unknown. This same CDR3 is encoded by further DNA sequences in the sample.

Whole-study results and caveats: Relative to the approximately 700-donor mean, N-insertions were reportedly fewer in an Asian-associated ancestry cluster in a later analysis.

The V gene is TRBV6-5, the J gene TRBJ1-1; the D gene is possibly TRBD1 (5 bases). The origin of this receptor is a man aged 18 to 30 in good health and CMV-seronegative. Sequencing was performed on PBMCs. CDR3 in DNA: TGTGCCAGCAGTTTGCAGGGGAACACTGAAGCTTTCTTT. Amino acid sequence: CASSLQGNTEAFF.